Sequencing of this TCR beta chain was carried out in a study of blood T cells in healthy people across ages. This clonotype occurred many times. Its antigen is still unknown. The authors ran a second PCR of roughly 6 to 12 cycles using a sample-barcoded 5' primer and a J-beta primer mix. Each TCR beta cDNA got a 12-nucleotide random molecular identifier. Every sample produced at least 2.5 million CDR3-containing paired-end reads. Each CDR3 protein is one row after TCRdb ran MiXCR on the 5' RACE reads. The sample consists of around 1,700,000 distinct CDR3 sequences, over 25% of them appearing once. The CDR3 sequence is 17 residues long. From germline, CDR1 is SGHRS and CDR2 YFSETQ. With 2 bases clipped from V and 2 bases from J, the junction kept 12 bases outside the gene matches. Overall study findings and caveats: Diversity was higher, and naive CD4+ cells more numerous, in long-lived donors than in aged donors. Observed TCR beta diversity per million T cells went down as age went up. This fall followed a roughly linear course with age.

This chain links TRBV5-1 with TRBJ2-5; 7 bases align to TRBD1. The sequence came from a woman in her twenties or thirties in good health. The sample was blood. This chain's CDR3 is CASSFPRTGTAQETQYF. CDR3 bases: TGCGCCAGCAGCTTCCCACGAACCGGGACAGCTCAAGAGACCCAGTACTTC.